The 18 T cell receptor beta chains below all came from one sample that was sequenced in a study of blood T cell repertoires in COVID-19. TCRdb's table, derived via immunoSEQ multiplex PCR, lists solely in-frame clones and lacks some. Here the sample spans 150,000 to 200,000 clones, 85% to 90% being singletons. The specimen sequenced was PBMCs or T cells enriched from blood (not recorded which). These receptors were obtained from a woman between 50 and 59 years old who had recovered from COVID-19.

The chain has TRBV5-6 and TRBJ2-1, with D possibly matching TRBD2 (6 bases). The length of the CDR3 is 13 residues. Germline V lookup: CDR1 SGHDT, CDR2 YYEEEE. Trimming shortened V by 4 bases and J by 3 bases, and 8 bases separated the two germline ends. CDR3 sequence reads: CASSTTSYNEQFF. CDR3 nucleotides: TGTGCCAGCAGCACGACTAGCTACAATGAGCAGTTCTTC.

This chain joins TRBV9 and TRBJ1-5; tentatively, D is TRBD1 (6 bases). The CDR3 spans 15 residues. Germline CDR1 and CDR2: SGDLS and YYNGEE. Trimming removed 3 bases from V and 0 bases from J, with 10 bases in between. The CDR3 region is CASSETGYSNQPQHF. The CDR3 nucleotides are TGTGCCAGCAGCGAGACAGGATATAGCAATCAGCCCCAGCATTTT.

The V call is TRBV13, the J call TRBJ1-2, with D perhaps TRBD1 (5 bases). This CDR3 region has 15 residues. Germline values: CDR1 PRHDT, CDR2 FYEKMQ (reference sequence). Trimming shortened V by 2 bases and J by 6 bases, and 16 bases separated the two germline ends. The chain's CDR3 is CASSLRGGSVDGYTF. CDR3 in DNA: TGTGCCAGCAGCTTACGGGGGGGGTCCGTGGATGGCTACACCTTC.

This sequence joins TRBV18 and TRBJ2-3, with unresolved D. Trimming shortened V by 3 bases and J by 2 bases, and 21 bases separated the two germline ends. The germline CDR1 and CDR2 sequences are KGHSH and LQKENI. The CDR3 sequence is 18 residues long. The CDR3: CASSPLLPTTRFTDTQYF. CDR3 nucleotide sequence: TGTGCCAGCTCACCCCTTCTGCCCACTACTCGATTCACAGATACGCAGTATTTT.

Here the CDR3 DNA reads TGTGCCAGCAGTGACATGGGGGGGGAGCAGTACTTC. It encodes CASSDMGGEQYF. The V call is TRBV6-4, the J call TRBJ2-7; 7 positions match TRBD2. Losses at the gene ends were 2 bases for V and 7 bases for J; bases not matched to a gene: 2. There are 12 residues in the CDR3. The germline V gene has CDR1 MRHNA and CDR2 SNTAGT.

This clone was seen a handful of times. Distinct nucleotide sequences in the sample also encode this CDR3. The rearrangement joins TRBV11-2 to TRBJ2-7; a possible D gene is TRBD1 (5 bases). The CDR3 sequence is 13 residues long. Trimming shortened V by 5 bases and J by 1 base, and 9 bases separated the two germline ends. CDR1 is SGHAT and CDR2 is FQNNGV in the germline V gene. DNA of the CDR3: TGTGCCAGCAGCCCGACAGTTTCCTACGAGCAGTACTTC. Translated: CASSPTVSYEQYF.

This sequence joins TRBV19 and TRBJ2-1, with TRBD2 identical over 8 bases. Germline CDR1 and CDR2: LNHDA and SQIVND (reference sequence). This CDR3 is built from 14 residues. J was trimmed by 4 bases and V by 5 bases; bases with no gene match: 4. This CDR3 is CASSGAGAYNEQFF. CDR3 in DNA: TGTGCCAGTAGTGGAGCGGGGGCTTACAATGAGCAGTTCTTC.

V and J are TRBV24-1 and TRBJ2-1; 7 nucleotides line up with TRBD1. The CDR3 covers 16 residues. Per germline, CDR1 KGHDR and CDR2 SFDVKD. The V segment lost 3 bases and the J segment 0 bases; nucleotides outside the gene matches: 4. The CDR3 region has the DNA TGTGCCACCAGTGATCGACAGGGAAGCTCCTACAATGAGCAGTTCTTC. It encodes CATSDRQGSSYNEQFF.

This chain uses TRBV5-5 with TRBJ1-3; 9 positions agree with TRBD1. The germline gives CDR1 SGHKS, CDR2 YYEKEE (reference sequence). The CDR3 has 16 residues. The V and J ends lost 0 bases and 0 bases, in that order; junction bases with no gene match: 1. The CDR3, as DNA: TGTGCCAGCAGCTTGGCGGGACAGGGCTCTGGAAACACCATATATTTT. Protein: CASSLAGQGSGNTIYF.

Note on this clone: The germline gene is not matched at one end of the junction; a read error may be the cause. J is TRBJ2-3 and V is TRBV6-2 or TRBV6-3; no firm D call. Germline CDR1 reads MNHEY; CDR2 reads SVGEGT. This CDR3 has 15 residues. The CDR3 DNA reads as TGTGCCAGCAGTCTACGGCTTCCCAGGCCAGATATGCAGTATTTT. It specifies CASSLRLPRPDMQYF.

This chain links TRBV11-2 with TRBJ1-5; no definite D call. The CDR3 sequence is 13 residues long. Germline V gene lookup returns CDR1 SGHAT and CDR2 FQNNGV. The ends were cut back, 0 bases at V and 11 bases at J, with 11 bases in the middle. This CDR3 is CASSLEGGPAQHF. The DNA of the CDR3 is TGTGCCAGCAGCTTAGAAGGCGGGCCAGCCCAGCATTTT.

The V call is TRBV5-4, the J call TRBJ1-2; 10 bases map to TRBD1. The length of the CDR3 is 17 residues. The J segment lost 8 bases and the V segment lost 3 bases, leaving 16 bases of the junction unmatched. The germline CDR1 and CDR2 sequences are SGHNT and YYREEE (reference sequence). CDR3 nucleotide sequence: TGTGCCAGCAGCTCCTACATTCTCTCCGGGACAGGGGAAGGCTACACCTTC. Amino acids: CASSSYILSGTGEGYTF.

The chain employs TRBV7-2 and TRBJ1-4; D perhaps matches TRBD1 (5 bases). This CDR3 region has 15 residues. Trimming pared 5 bases from V and 8 bases from J, leaving 18 bases between. Germline V CDR1 and CDR2: SGHTA, FQGNSA. CDR3 sequence reads: CASSTNRWSGEKLFF. DNA for the CDR3: TGTGCCAGCAGCACCAACAGGTGGAGTGGGGAAAAACTGTTTTTT.

The rearrangement joins TRBV19 to TRBJ2-3; 7 bases fit TRBD1. CDR1 is LNHDA and CDR2 is SQIVND in the germline V gene (reference sequence). J lost 4 bases, V lost 3 bases, and 7 bases had no gene match. The CDR3 is 15 residues long. In DNA form, the CDR3 reads TGTGCCAGTAGTATGGGTCAGGGGGTCCCAGATACGCAGTATTTT. Translated: CASSMGQGVPDTQYF.

This sequence joins TRBV4-2 and TRBJ2-5; 7 bases map to TRBD2. Germline trimming cut 4 bases from V and 4 bases from J; bases unmatched to any gene: 6. The CDR3 has 14 amino acids. The germline V gene encodes CDR1 LGHNA and CDR2 YNFKEQ. The CDR3 nucleotides read TGTGCCAGCAGCCCTGCGGGGGTTGGAGAGACCCAGTACTTC. Translation gives CASSPAGVGETQYF.

The chain has TRBV9 and TRBJ1-1; D unclear. The germline CDR1 and CDR2 sequences are SGDLS and YYNGEE. With 4 bases removed from V and 4 bases from J, the gap between germline ends came to 17 bases. The CDR3 contains 15 residues. CDR3 nucleotide sequence: TGTGCCAGCAGCTCGAGGGAAACCTGGGGCACTGAAGCTTTCTTT. Its protein is CASSSRETWGTEAFF.

The rearrangement uses TRBV6-5 and TRBJ2-7; D might be TRBD1 (6 bases). Germline V gene sequence: CDR1 MNHEY, CDR2 SVGAGI. V lost 6 bases and J 5 bases, leaving 17 bases between the germline ends. This CDR3 is 14 amino acids long. Here the CDR3 DNA reads TGTGCCAGCAGGGGACATGTACTGACCCACGAGCAGTACTTC. It is translated as CASRGHVLTHEQYF.

The chain links TRBV3-1 (or the pseudogene TRBV3-2) to TRBJ2-3, with a weak D call TRBD1 (5 bases). V dropped 1 base and J dropped 3 bases, with 11 bases sitting between them. The CDR3 runs 15 residues. Germline assignment: CDR1 LGHDT and CDR2 YNNKEL (reference sequence). CDR3 sequence: CASSQGQDTTDTQYF. The DNA of the CDR3 is TGTGCCAGCAGCCAAGGCCAGGACACTACAGATACGCAGTATTTT.